A selection of T cell receptor beta chains follows, all from one sample in a study of T cell repertoires in cytomegalovirus infection. TCRdb re-called the reads with MiXCR, one entry per CDR3 protein. The sample includes some 350,000 distinct CDR3 sequences, 25% to 35% of them seen just once. Their antigens are not known. The input for sequencing was cultured PBMCs, taken from culture after CMV antigen stimulation. These receptors came from a human donor in good health (CMV status not recorded). Some clones in this sample may be carry-over from other donors' samples. The CDR3 runs from the conserved cysteine through the conserved F or W. A D gene is named only where the DNA matches it firmly. Not every row has a clone size; where given, it reads once, few, many or a size class.

clone_size,j_call,v_call,d_call,cdr3_aa,cdr3_nt
few,TRBJ1-2,TRBV12-3/TRBV12-4,-,CASFLSSTPYGYTF,TGTGCCAGCTTTCTCTCGAGTACCCCTTATGGCTACACCTTC
-,TRBJ2-1,TRBV12-3/TRBV12-4,-,CASTLTGGYNEQFF,TGTGCCAGCACCCTGACAGGAGGCTACAATGAGCAGTTCTTC
few,TRBJ2-1,TRBV18,TRBD2,CASSSSGSRFGNEQFF,TGTGCCAGCTCATCCAGCGGGAGCCGTTTCGGCAATGAGCAGTTCTTC
-,TRBJ2-3,TRBV7-6,-,CASSLGWVSLRGNTQYF,TGTGCCAGCAGCTTAGGATGGGTGTCTCTTAGAGGAAATACGCAGTATTTT
few,TRBJ1-4,TRBV7-3,-,CASSLPRQGYEKLFF,TGTGCCAGCAGCTTACCTCGGCAGGGTTATGAAAAACTGTTTTTT
-,TRBJ1-5,TRBV20-1,TRBD1,CSARDGQGMGQPQHF,TGCAGTGCTAGAGATGGACAGGGGATGGGTCAGCCCCAGCATTTT
-,TRBJ2-7,TRBV12-3/TRBV12-4,TRBD2,CASSPAGTDYEQYF,TGTGCCAGCAGTCCAGCGGGGACTGACTACGAGCAGTACTTC
-,TRBJ2-2,TRBV11-3,TRBD1,CASSLLTGQGDFTGELFF,TGTGCCAGCAGCTTACTAACGGGACAGGGGGATTTCACCGGGGAGCTGTTTTTT
once,TRBJ1-2,TRBV19,-,CASIDPFNYGYTF,TGTGCCAGTATTGACCCGTTCAACTATGGCTACACCTTC
few,TRBJ2-7,TRBV7-8,TRBD1,CASSLNRDRATSYEQYF,TGTGCCAGCAGCTTGAACCGGGACAGGGCAACCTCCTACGAGCAGTACTTC
few,TRBJ2-1,TRBV9,TRBD2,CASSEGGLAGAANNEQFF,TGTGCCAGCAGCGAGGGGGGACTAGCGGGAGCGGCTAACAATGAGCAGTTCTTC